Presented here are 10 T cell receptor beta chains from one specimen sequenced in a study of OX40 agonist ivuxolimab in advanced cancers. TCRdb keeps only in-frame clones here, not all; method: immunoSEQ multiplex PCR. The sample consists of some 90,000 clones, just over 90% of them appearing once. This material consisted of CD4+ or CD8+ T cells sorted from blood, taken in a trial of the OX40 agonist ivuxolimab. Source of these receptors: an adult with an advanced solid tumor such as melanoma, head and neck, liver or kidney cancer.

This chain links TRBV27 with TRBJ2-7, with TRBD1 matching over 7 bases. CDR1 is MNHEY and CDR2 is SMNVEV in the germline V gene (reference sequence). This CDR3 region has 14 residues. The trim removed 3 bases at V and 0 bases at J, leaving 2 bases unmatched. CDR3 in DNA: TGTGCCAGCAGTTTTTGGGACAGCTCCTACGAGCAGTACTTC. Translating gives CASSFWDSSYEQYF.

This clone has a single count. The CDR3 loop reads CASSSRTGTISGEQYF. The CDR3 nucleotides read TGTGCCAGCAGTTCCCGGACAGGGACCATCTCGGGCGAGCAGTACTTC. The chain couples TRBV28 to TRBJ2-7; TRBD1 agrees at 8 bases. This CDR3 region has 16 residues. Looked up from germline, CDR1 is MDHEN and CDR2 is SYDVKM. V was pared by 4 bases and J by 6 bases, with 14 bases of the junction left unmatched.

The chain employs TRBV7-2 and TRBJ2-1; D is unclear. Trimming took off 4 bases at V and 2 bases at J, with 15 bases between the two ends. This CDR3 has 16 residues. The germline V gene encodes CDR1 SGHTA and CDR2 FQGNSA. Here the CDR3 reads CASSSPRRRTYNEQFF. The CDR3 nucleotides read TGTGCCAGCAGCTCCCCCCGGAGAAGGACCTACAATGAGCAGTTCTTC.

This chain joins TRBV5-5 and TRBJ2-5, with 11 bases fitting TRBD2. CDR3 length: 16 amino acids. V was pared by 4 bases and J by 2 bases, with 7 bases of the junction left unmatched. CDR1 is SGHKS and CDR2 is YYEKEE in the germline V gene (reference sequence). The CDR3 here is CASSRAASGGQETQYF. The CDR3 DNA sequence: TGTGCCAGCAGCCGAGCGGCTAGCGGGGGGCAAGAGACCCAGTACTTC.

DNA for the CDR3: TGTGCCAGCAGCTTAAGGCTTGGGGGAGGCACTGAAGCTTTCTTT. It yields the protein CASSLRLGGGTEAFF. The V and J genes are TRBV7-8 and TRBJ1-1; D is possibly TRBD1 (5 bases). V shed 2 bases and J shed 4 bases, with 14 bases lying between them. Germline assignment: CDR1 SGHVS and CDR2 FQNEAQ. CDR3 length: 15 residues.

V is TRBV19 and J is TRBJ2-1, with 7 bases aligning to TRBD2. CDR3 length equals 15 residues. J lost 4 bases, V lost 1 base, and 4 bases had no gene match. CDR1 LNHDA and CDR2 SQIVND come from the germline V gene (reference sequence). The CDR3: CASSIASGKYNEQFF. CDR3 sequence (DNA): TGTGCCAGTAGTATAGCTAGCGGAAAATACAATGAGCAGTTCTTC. Full variable domain (missing parts from reference TRBV19 and TRBJ2-1): DGGITQSPKYLFRKEGQNVTLSCEQNLNHDAMYWYRQDPGQGLRLIYYSQIVNDFQKGDIAEGYSVSREKKESFPLTVTSAQKNPTAFYLCASSIASGKYNEQFFGPGTRLTVL.

The V and J genes are TRBV10-1 and TRBJ2-5; D possibly corresponds to TRBD2 (5 bases). The V gene lost 3 bases and the J gene lost 4 bases, with 21 bases spanning the gap. The germline V gene has CDR1 WNHNN and CDR2 SYGVQD (reference sequence). CDR3 length equals 17 residues. The CDR3 loop is CASSETSFSGWGETQYF. The DNA of the CDR3 is TGCGCCAGCAGTGAAACCTCCTTTTCGGGATGGGGAGAGACCCAGTACTTC.

This clone was seen just once. The chain employs TRBV19 and TRBJ1-5; TRBD1 aligns across 7 bases. V lost 3 bases and J lost 7; bases outside the gene matches: 9. Germline assignment: CDR1 LNHDA and CDR2 SQIVND (reference sequence). The length of the CDR3 is 15 residues. For the CDR3, the DNA is TGTGCCAGTAGTATGGGGGGACAGTCGTTCCAGCCCCAGCATTTT. It specifies CASSMGGQSFQPQHF.

The rearrangement joins TRBV7-9 to TRBJ1-5; no reliable D call. This CDR3 is built from 13 residues. With 1 base removed from V and 2 bases from J, the gap between germline ends came to 3 bases. Germline CDR1 reads SEHNR; CDR2 reads FQNEAQ (reference sequence). The CDR3 DNA follows: TGTGCCAGCAGCTTAGACGGCAATCAGCCCCAGCATTTT. Amino acid sequence: CASSLDGNQPQHF. Drawing the rest from reference TRBV7-9 and TRBJ1-5, the complete variable domain is DTGVSQNPRHKITKRGQNVTFRCDPISEHNRLYWYRQTLGQGPEFLTYFQNEAQLEKSRLLSDRFSAERPKGSFSTLEIQRTEQGDSAMYLCASSLDGNQPQHFGDGTRLSIL.

The V and J genes are TRBV7-8 and TRBJ2-2; the match to TRBD2 covers 9 bases. V shed 1 base and J 5 bases; nucleotides not matched to a gene: 5. The CDR3 runs 16 residues. CDR1 and CDR2 from the germline V gene are SGHVS and FQNEAQ. The CDR3 loop reads CASSLESSGRTGELFF. CDR3 nucleotides: TGTGCCAGCAGCTTAGAGAGTAGCGGGAGAACCGGGGAGCTGTTTTTT.